This T cell receptor (beta chain) appears in the sequencing data of a study of identical twins. TCRdb reprocessed the 5' RACE reads with MiXCR, giving one entry per CDR3 protein. The sample has 200,000 to 250,000 distinct CDR3 sequences; 7% are singletons. The germline CDR1 and CDR2 sequences are MGHRA and YSYEKL. V was clipped by 0 bases and J by 2 bases, with 14 bases between them. The CDR3 has 18 amino acids. The same specimen was also included in a second study, on yellow fever vaccine responses in identical twins.

The clonotype originates from a woman aged 18-30 years in good health. What was sequenced was memory (CD45RO+) T cells sorted from blood. The chain uses TRBV4-1 and TRBJ2-6, with a tentative D call TRBD2 (5 bases). Here the CDR3 DNA reads TGCGCCAGCAGCCAAGAAGGACTTCTAGGGACTGGGGCCAACGTCCTGACTTTC. Residues: CASSQEGLLGTGANVLTF.